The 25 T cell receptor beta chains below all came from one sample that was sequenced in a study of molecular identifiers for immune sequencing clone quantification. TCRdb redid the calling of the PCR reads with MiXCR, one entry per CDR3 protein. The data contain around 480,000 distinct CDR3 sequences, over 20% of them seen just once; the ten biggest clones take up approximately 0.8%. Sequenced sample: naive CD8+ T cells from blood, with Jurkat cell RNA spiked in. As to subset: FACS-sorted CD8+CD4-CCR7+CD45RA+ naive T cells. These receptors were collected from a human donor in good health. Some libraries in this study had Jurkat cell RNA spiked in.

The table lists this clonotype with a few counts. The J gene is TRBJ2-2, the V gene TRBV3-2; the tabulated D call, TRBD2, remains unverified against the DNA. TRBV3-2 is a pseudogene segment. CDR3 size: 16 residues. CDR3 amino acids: CASRTSGLSNTGELFF. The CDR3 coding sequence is TGTGCCAGCAGGACTAGCGGGCTATCGAACACCGGGGAGCTGTTTTTT.

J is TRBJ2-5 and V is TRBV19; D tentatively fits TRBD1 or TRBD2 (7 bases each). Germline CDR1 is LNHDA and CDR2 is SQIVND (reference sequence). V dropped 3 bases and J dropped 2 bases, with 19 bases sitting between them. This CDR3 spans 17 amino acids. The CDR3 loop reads CASSIGGGGGPQETQYF. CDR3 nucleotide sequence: TGTGCCAGTAGTATTGGAGGGGGCGGGGGACCACAAGAGACCCAGTACTTC.

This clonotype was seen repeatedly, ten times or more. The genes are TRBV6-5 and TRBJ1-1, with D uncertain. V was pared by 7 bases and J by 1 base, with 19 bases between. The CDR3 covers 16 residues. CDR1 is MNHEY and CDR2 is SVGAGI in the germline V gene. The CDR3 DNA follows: TGTGCCAGCAATTCCGGCGAGGCTCCGGGGAACACTGAAGCTTTCTTT. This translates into CASNSGEAPGNTEAFF.

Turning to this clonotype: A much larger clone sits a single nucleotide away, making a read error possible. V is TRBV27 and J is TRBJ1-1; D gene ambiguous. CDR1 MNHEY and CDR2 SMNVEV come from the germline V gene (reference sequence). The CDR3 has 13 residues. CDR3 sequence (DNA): TGTGCCGGCAGTCCATACCAGAACACTGAAGCTTTCTTT. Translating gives CAGSPYQNTEAFF.

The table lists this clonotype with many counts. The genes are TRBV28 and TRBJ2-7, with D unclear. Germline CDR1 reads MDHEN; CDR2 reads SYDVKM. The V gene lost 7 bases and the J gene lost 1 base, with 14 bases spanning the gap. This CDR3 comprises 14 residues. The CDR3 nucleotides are TGTGCCAGCACCCGGCTCTCTCTATCCTACGAGCAGTACTTC. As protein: CASTRLSLSYEQYF.

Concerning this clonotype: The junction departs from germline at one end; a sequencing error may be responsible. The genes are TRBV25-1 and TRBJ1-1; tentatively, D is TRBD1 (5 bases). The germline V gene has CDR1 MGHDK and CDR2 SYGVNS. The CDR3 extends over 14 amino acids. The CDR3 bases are TGTGCCAGCAGTGGATTCAGCCTCAACATCGGGGCTTCCTTT. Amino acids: CASSGFSLNIGASF.

CDR3 coding DNA: TGCAGTGCTAGGGGAGCAGGCTCCTACGAGCAGTACTTC. Translating gives CSARGAGSYEQYF. The chain links TRBV20-1 to TRBJ2-7, with a tentative D call TRBD2 (5 bases). This CDR3 comprises 13 residues. With 3 bases removed from V and 0 bases from J, the gap between germline ends came to 9 bases. Per the germline V gene, CDR1 is DFQATT and CDR2 is SNEGSKA (reference sequence).

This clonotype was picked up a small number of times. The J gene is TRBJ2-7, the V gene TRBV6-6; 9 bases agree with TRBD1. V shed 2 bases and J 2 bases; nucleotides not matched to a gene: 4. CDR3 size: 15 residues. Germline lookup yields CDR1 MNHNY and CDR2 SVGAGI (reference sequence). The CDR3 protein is CASSYEGTGPYEQYF. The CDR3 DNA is TGTGCCAGCAGTTACGAGGGGACAGGGCCCTACGAGCAGTACTTC.

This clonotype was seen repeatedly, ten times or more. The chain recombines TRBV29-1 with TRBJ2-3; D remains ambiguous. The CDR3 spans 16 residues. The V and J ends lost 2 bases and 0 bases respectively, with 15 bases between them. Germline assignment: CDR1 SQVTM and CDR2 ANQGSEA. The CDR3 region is CSVEWASRSSTDTQYF. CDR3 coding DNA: TGCAGCGTTGAATGGGCTAGTAGATCTAGCACAGATACGCAGTATTTT.

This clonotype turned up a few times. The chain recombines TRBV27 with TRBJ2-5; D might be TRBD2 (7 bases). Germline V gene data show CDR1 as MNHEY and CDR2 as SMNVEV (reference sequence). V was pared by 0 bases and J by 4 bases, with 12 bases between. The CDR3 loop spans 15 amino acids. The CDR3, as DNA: TGTGCCAGCAGTTTATCGGGGGGGCTCGGAGAGACCCAGTACTTC. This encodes CASSLSGGLGETQYF.

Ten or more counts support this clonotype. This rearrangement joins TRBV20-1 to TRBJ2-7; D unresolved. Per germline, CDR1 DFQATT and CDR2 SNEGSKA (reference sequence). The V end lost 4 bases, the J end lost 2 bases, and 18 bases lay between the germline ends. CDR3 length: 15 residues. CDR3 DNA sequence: TGCAGTGCTATACGTAGGGCCGTTAGAGCCTACGAGCAGTACTTC. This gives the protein CSAIRRAVRAYEQYF.

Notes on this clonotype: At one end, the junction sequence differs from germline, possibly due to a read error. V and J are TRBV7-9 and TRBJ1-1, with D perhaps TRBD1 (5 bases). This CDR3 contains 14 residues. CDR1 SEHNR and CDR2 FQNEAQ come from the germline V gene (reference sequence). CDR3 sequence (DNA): TGTGCCGCTGGCCAGGGCTACATGAACACTGAAGCTCTCTTT. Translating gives CAAGQGYMNTEALF.

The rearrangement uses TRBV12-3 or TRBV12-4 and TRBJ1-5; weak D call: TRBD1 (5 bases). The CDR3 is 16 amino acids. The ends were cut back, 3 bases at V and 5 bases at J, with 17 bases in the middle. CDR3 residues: CASSLLGVGSDQPQHF. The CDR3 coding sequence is TGTGCCAGCAGTTTGTTAGGGGTCGGCAGCGATCAGCCCCAGCATTTT.

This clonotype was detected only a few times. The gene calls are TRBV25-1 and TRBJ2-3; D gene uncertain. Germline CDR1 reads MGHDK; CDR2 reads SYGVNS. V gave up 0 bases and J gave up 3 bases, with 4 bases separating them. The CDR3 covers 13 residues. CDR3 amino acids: CASSEYETDTQYF. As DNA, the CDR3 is TGTGCCAGCAGTGAATACGAAACAGATACGCAGTATTTT.

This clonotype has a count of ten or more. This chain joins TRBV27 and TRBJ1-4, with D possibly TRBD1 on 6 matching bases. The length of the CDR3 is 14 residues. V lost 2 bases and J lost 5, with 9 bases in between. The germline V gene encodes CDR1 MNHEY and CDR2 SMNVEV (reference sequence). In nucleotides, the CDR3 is TGTGCCAGCAGTTTAACAGGGACCAATGAAAAACTGTTTTTT. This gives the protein CASSLTGTNEKLFF.

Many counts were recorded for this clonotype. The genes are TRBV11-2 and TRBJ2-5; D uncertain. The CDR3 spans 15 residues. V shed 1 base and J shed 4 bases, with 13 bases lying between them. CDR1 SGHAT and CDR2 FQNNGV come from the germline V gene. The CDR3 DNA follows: TGTGCCAGCAGCTTAGCTCCAGGTCCGAGAGAGACCCAGTACTTC. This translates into CASSLAPGPRETQYF.

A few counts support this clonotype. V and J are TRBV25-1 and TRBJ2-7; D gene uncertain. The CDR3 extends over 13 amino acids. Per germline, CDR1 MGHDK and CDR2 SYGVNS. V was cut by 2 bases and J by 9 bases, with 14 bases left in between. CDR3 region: CASSEGRPFGQYF. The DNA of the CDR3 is TGTGCCAGCAGTGAAGGGCGGCCTTTCGGGCAGTACTTC.

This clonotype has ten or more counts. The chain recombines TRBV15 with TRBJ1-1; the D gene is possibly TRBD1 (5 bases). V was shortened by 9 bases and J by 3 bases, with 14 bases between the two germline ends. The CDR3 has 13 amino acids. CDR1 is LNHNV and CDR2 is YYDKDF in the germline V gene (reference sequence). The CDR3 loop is CATGGDGYTEAFF. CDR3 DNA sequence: TGTGCCACGGGGGGGGATGGTTACACTGAAGCTTTCTTT.

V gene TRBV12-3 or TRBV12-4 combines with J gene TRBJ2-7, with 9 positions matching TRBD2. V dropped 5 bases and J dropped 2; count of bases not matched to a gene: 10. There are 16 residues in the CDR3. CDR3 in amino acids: CASSPSLAGLAYEQYF. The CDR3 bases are TGTGCCAGCAGTCCCTCGCTAGCGGGACTCGCCTACGAGCAGTACTTC.

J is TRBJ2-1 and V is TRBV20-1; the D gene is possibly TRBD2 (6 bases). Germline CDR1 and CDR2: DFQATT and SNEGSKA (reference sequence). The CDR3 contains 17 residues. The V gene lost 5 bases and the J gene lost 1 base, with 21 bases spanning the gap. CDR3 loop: CSALVTGTLLSYNEQFF. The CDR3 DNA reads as TGCAGTGCTCTCGTTACCGGGACTCTCCTTTCCTACAATGAGCAGTTCTTC.

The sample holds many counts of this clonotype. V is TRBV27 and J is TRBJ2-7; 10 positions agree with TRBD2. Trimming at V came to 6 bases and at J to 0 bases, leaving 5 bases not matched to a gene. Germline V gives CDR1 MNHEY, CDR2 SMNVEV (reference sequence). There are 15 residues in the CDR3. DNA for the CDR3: TGTGCCAGCAGGGAGATAGCGGGGGGCTCCTACGAGCAGTACTTC. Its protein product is CASREIAGGSYEQYF.

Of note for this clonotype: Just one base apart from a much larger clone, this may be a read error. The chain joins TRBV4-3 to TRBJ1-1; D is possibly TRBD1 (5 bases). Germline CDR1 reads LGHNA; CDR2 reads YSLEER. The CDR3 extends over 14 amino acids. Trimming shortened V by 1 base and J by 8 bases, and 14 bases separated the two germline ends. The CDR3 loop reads CASSQGAVNREAFF. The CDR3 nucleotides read TGCGCCAGCAGCCAAGGGGCGGTCAACAGGGAAGCTTTCTTT.

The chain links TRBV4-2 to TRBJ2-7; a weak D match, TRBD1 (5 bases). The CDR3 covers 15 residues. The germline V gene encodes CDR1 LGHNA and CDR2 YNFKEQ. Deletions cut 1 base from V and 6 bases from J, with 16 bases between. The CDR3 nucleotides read TGTGCCAGCAGCCAAGTTGGGTCTAATAGGGGCGAGCAGTACTTC. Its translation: CASSQVGSNRGEQYF.

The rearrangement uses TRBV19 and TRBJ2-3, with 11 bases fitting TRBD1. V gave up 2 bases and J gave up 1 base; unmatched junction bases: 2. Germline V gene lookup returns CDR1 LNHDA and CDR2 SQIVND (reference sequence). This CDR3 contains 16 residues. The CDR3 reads CASSIKGQGGTDTQYF. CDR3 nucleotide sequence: TGTGCCAGTAGTATAAAGGGACAGGGGGGCACAGATACGCAGTATTTT.

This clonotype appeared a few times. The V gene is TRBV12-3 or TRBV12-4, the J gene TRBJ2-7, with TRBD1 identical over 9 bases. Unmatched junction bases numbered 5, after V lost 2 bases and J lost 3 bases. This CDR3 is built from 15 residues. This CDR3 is CASSLMGQGFYEQYF. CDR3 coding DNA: TGTGCCAGCAGTTTAATGGGACAGGGATTCTACGAGCAGTACTTC.